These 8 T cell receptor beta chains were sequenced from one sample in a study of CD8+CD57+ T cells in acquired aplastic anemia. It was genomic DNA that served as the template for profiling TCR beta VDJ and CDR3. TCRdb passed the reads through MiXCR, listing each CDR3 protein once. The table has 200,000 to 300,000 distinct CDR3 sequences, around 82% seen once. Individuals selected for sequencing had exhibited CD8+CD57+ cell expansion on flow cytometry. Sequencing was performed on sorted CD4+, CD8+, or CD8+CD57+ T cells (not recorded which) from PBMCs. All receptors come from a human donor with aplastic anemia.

Here the CDR3 reads CASTPDRASPLHF. Here the CDR3 DNA reads TGTGCCAGTACCCCGGACAGGGCTTCACCCCTCCACTTT. V usage is TRBV19 and J usage is TRBJ1-6; 8 nucleotides line up with TRBD1. Trimming cost V 7 bases and J 9 bases; bases outside gene matches: 5. CDR3 length equals 13 residues. The germline gives CDR1 LNHDA, CDR2 SQIVND (reference sequence).

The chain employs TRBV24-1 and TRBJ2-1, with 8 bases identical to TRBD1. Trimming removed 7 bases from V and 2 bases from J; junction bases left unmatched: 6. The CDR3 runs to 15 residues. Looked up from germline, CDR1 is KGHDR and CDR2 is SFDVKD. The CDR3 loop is CATSAGTGPYNEQFF. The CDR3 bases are TGTGCCACCAGCGCCGGGACAGGACCCTACAATGAGCAGTTCTTC.

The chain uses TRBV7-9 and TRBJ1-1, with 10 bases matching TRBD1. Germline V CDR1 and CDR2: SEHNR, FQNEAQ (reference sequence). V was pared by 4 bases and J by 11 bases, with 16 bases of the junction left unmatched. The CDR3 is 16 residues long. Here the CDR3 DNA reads TGTGCCAGCAGCTCACGGGACAGGGGCTTGGACTATGGCGCTTTCTTT. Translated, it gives CASSSRDRGLDYGAFF.

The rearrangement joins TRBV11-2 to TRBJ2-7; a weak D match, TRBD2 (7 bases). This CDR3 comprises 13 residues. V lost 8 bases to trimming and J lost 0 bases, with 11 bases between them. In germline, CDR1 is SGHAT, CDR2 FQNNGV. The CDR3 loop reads CASGGGTSYEQYV. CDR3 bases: TGTGCCAGCGGCGGGGGCACCTCCTACGAGCAGTACGTC.

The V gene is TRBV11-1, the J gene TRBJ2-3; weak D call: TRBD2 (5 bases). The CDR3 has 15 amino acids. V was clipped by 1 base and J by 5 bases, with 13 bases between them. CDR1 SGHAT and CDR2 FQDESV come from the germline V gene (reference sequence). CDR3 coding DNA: TGTGCCAGCAGCTTAGAGGGTGGAGCGGTAGATACGCAGTATTTT. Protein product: CASSLEGGAVDTQYF.

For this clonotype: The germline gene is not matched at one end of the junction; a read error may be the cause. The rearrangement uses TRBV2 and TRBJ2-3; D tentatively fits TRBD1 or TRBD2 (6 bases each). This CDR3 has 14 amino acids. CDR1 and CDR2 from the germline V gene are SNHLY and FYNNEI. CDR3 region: CASGDGGTAAQHFF. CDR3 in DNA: TGTGCCAGCGGCGACGGGGGCACAGCCGCGCAGCATTTTTTT.

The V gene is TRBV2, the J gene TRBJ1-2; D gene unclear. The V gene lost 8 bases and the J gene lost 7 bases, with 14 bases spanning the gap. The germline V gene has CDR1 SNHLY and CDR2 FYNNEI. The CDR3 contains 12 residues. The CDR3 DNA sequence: TGTGCCAGCTCCGGCGTCGGTCGTGGCTACACCTTC. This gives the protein CASSGVGRGYTF.

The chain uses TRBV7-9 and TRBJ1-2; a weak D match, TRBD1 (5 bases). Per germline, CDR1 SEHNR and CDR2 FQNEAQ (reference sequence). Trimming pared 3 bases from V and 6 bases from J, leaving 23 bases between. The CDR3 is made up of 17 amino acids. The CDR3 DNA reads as TGTGCCAGCAGCTTTCGAAGTATCGGGGGGAGGGATGATGGCTACACCTTC. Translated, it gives CASSFRSIGGRDDGYTF.